The 27 T cell receptor beta chains presented below share a single source sample, sequenced in a study of T cells in Graves' hyperthyroidism and ophthalmopathy. There were TCR beta CDR3 regions amplified from RNA transcripts. The TCR CDR3 first-round RT-PCR relied on the HTBI primer set. MiXCR, run by TCRdb on the multiplex PCR reads, gives a single entry per CDR3 protein. This sample has approximately 420,000 distinct CDR3 sequences, with under 15% found just once. The sequenced material came from blood. These receptor sequences come from a woman in her 30s with Graves' hyperthyroidism.

This clonotype was detected a few times. V usage is TRBV20-1 and J usage is TRBJ2-7, with D possibly being TRBD1 or TRBD2 (7 bases each). Deletions cut 5 bases from V and 7 bases from J, with 18 bases between. Germline CDR1 DFQATT, CDR2 SNEGSKA (reference sequence). The CDR3 extends over 13 amino acids. Here the CDR3 reads CSAGRDRTGEQYF. The CDR3 bases are TGCAGTGCTGGGAGGGACAGAACGGGGGAGCAGTACTTC.

Of note for this clonotype: A much larger clone is a single base away; this may be a read error. This sequence joins TRBV7-2 and TRBJ1-5; D is uncertain. Germline V lookup: CDR1 SGHTA, CDR2 FQGNSA. This CDR3 has 12 amino acids. The CDR3 sequence: CASSREWQPRHF. In DNA, the CDR3 is TGTGCCAGCAGTCGCGAATGGCAGCCCCGGCATTTT.

The genes are TRBV6-2 or TRBV6-3 and TRBJ2-3, with 13 bases identical to TRBD2. This CDR3 is 18 amino acids long. J lost 3 bases, V lost 2 bases, and 8 bases had no gene match. Germline CDR1 MNHEY, CDR2 SVGEGT. DNA of the CDR3: TGTGCCAGCAGTTACCCCGGACTAGCGGGAGTGAATACAGATACGCAGTATTTT. Its translation is CASSYPGLAGVNTDTQYF.

In regard to this clonotype: This CDR3 is missing its conserved last phenylalanine or tryptophan, likely due to a read error. The chain has TRBV5-1 and TRBJ2-7; 11 bases fit TRBD2. V lost 4 bases and J lost 1; bases outside the gene matches: 4. Germline V gene data show CDR1 as SGHRS and CDR2 as YFSETQ. This CDR3 is 15 amino acids long. The CDR3: CASSDGTSGSYEQYL. Here the CDR3 DNA reads TGCGCCAGCAGCGATGGGACTAGCGGTTCCTACGAGCAGTACCTC.

This clonotype was picked up many times. This chain links TRBV6-1 with TRBJ2-5, with 7 bases identical to TRBD2. Per the germline V gene, CDR1 is MNHNS and CDR2 is SASEGT. V shed 6 bases, J shed 2 bases, and the junction held 9 bases outside the gene matches. The CDR3 contains 15 residues. CDR3 sequence (DNA): TGTGCCAGCAGGCGGACTAGGGATACACAAGAGACCCAGTACTTC. Amino acids: CASRRTRDTQETQYF.

There are a few counts of this clonotype. The CDR3, as DNA: TGCGCCAGCAGCCAGATCTTATTAAAGGACAAATCCAAAAACATTCAGTACTTC. It specifies CASSQILLKDKSKNIQYF. This sequence joins TRBV4-1 and TRBJ2-4; D is possibly TRBD1 (5 bases). The ends were cut back, 3 bases at V and 2 bases at J, with 20 bases in the middle. CDR1 and CDR2 (germline): MGHRA, YSYEKL. CDR3 length: 18 residues.

The chain has TRBV4-1 and TRBJ1-1; D remains ambiguous. The CDR3 length is 13 residues. Germline CDR1 MGHRA, CDR2 YSYEKL. V was cut by 4 bases and J by 3 bases, with 9 bases left in between. This CDR3 reads CASSPYTDTEAFF. CDR3 DNA: TGCGCCAGCAGCCCGTATACGGACACTGAAGCTTTCTTT.

About this clonotype itself: It may be a read error: a sequence one base away is much more abundant. The chain combines TRBV3-1 with TRBJ1-2; D remains ambiguous. The CDR3 has 13 residues. The V end was cut by 10 bases, the J end by 8 bases, with 20 bases between. CDR1 is LGHDT, CDR2 YNNKEL, per germline (reference sequence). DNA for the CDR3: TGTGCCAACACCCAGGCCGGGCGTGGGGGCTACACCTTC. This sequence encodes CANTQAGRGGYTF.

This clonotype was counted many times. This chain connects TRBV7-9 to TRBJ1-5; 10 bases align to TRBD1. CDR1 is SEHNR and CDR2 is FQNEAQ in the germline V gene (reference sequence). The ends lost 4 bases at V and 3 bases at J; junction bases unmatched: 3. The CDR3 spans 15 residues. CDR3 protein: CASSWGTGDNQPQHF. Here the CDR3 DNA reads TGTGCCAGCAGCTGGGGGACAGGGGACAATCAGCCCCAGCATTTT.

This clonotype was seen ten or more times. The chain couples TRBV29-1 to TRBJ2-1; perhaps TRBD2 as D (6 bases). The CDR3 totals 13 residues. Per the germline V gene, CDR1 is SQVTM and CDR2 is ANQGSEA. The germline V and J ends were trimmed by 4 bases and 7 bases, with 14 bases remaining between them. CDR3 bases: TGCAGCGTTGCTGGGGGGTTAGGGAATGAGCAGTTCTTC. Protein product: CSVAGGLGNEQFF.

With respect to this clonotype: A much larger clonotype is one base distant, so this may be a read error. This chain links TRBV5-1 with TRBJ2-1, with TRBD2 as a possible D gene (6 bases). The CDR3 contains 16 residues. Germline lookup yields CDR1 SGHRS and CDR2 YFSETQ. The CDR3 is CASSRVADGLYNEQSF. For the CDR3, the DNA is TGCGCCAGCAGCCGGGTAGCGGACGGACTCTACAATGAGCAGTCCTTC.

This chain uses TRBV7-8 with TRBJ1-5; TRBD1 aligns across 10 bases. The V segment lost 5 bases and the J segment 6 bases; nucleotides outside the gene matches: 7. CDR1 and CDR2 (germline): SGHVS, FQNEAQ. The CDR3 has 15 amino acids. The chain's CDR3 is CASSTGTGAIQPQHF. CDR3 nucleotides: TGTGCCAGCAGCACAGGGACAGGGGCTATTCAGCCCCAGCATTTT. The full variable domain, its missing parts supplied by reference TRBV7-8 and TRBJ1-5, is GAGVSQSPRYKVAKRGQDVALRCDPISGHVSLFWYQQALGQGPEFLTYFQNEAQLDKSGLPSDRFFAERPEGSVSTLKIQRTQQEDSAVYLCASSTGTGAIQPQHFGDGTRLSIL.

The gene calls are TRBV19 and TRBJ2-6; no reliable D call. The germline CDR1 and CDR2 sequences are LNHDA and SQIVND (reference sequence). This CDR3 spans 17 amino acids. Trimming stripped 3 bases from V and 0 bases from J, with 12 bases between. The CDR3 nucleotides read TGTGCCAGTAGTATTCTTATAACGAGCTCTGGGGCCAACGTCCTGACTTTC. It translates to CASSILITSSGANVLTF.

The chain employs TRBV5-6 and TRBJ2-1, with 12 bases lining up with TRBD2. The CDR3 contains 17 residues. V was clipped by 0 bases and J by 9 bases; unmatched bases: 10. Germline CDR1 and CDR2: SGHDT and YYEEEE. The DNA of the CDR3 is TGTGCCAGCAGCTTGGGGTCTTATCCTAGCGGGAGGGGTGAGCAGTTCTTC. It yields the protein CASSLGSYPSGRGEQFF.

This chain links TRBV5-6 with TRBJ2-4, with D perhaps being TRBD1 or TRBD2 (5 bases each). This CDR3 contains 16 residues. From germline, CDR1 is SGHDT and CDR2 YYEEEE. V was cut by 4 bases and J by 3 bases, with 17 bases left in between. The CDR3 bases are TGTGCCAGCAGCCGACGGGACGGCGGCGGCAAAAACATTCAGTACTTC. The encoded protein is CASSRRDGGGKNIQYF.

This clonotype was counted only a few times. The chain combines TRBV20-1 with TRBJ2-3; 7 bases map to TRBD1. Germline V CDR1 and CDR2: DFQATT, SNEGSKA (reference sequence). V shed 1 base, J shed 3 bases, and the junction held 7 bases outside the gene matches. CDR3 length equals 15 residues. This CDR3 is CSARGGQLWTDTQYF. The CDR3 DNA sequence: TGCAGTGCTAGAGGGGGACAGTTATGGACAGATACGCAGTATTTT.

The rearrangement joins TRBV20-1 to TRBJ2-5; TRBD2 agrees at 9 bases. Germline loops: CDR1 DFQATT, CDR2 SNEGSKA (reference sequence). The CDR3 runs to 14 residues. The trim removed 6 bases at V and 1 base at J, leaving 6 bases unmatched. The CDR3 sequence: CSALLTSGQETQYF. CDR3 nucleotide sequence: TGCAGTGCCCTCCTGACTAGCGGCCAAGAGACCCAGTACTTC.

Turning to this clonotype: This may stem from a read error, because a much larger clone lies one nucleotide away. V usage is TRBV28 and J usage is TRBJ2-7; D possibly corresponds to TRBD1 (6 bases). The CDR3 is 14 amino acids. Germline CDR1 is MDHEN and CDR2 is SYDVKM. The CDR3 bases are TGCGCCAGCAGCCAAGGGACACTTCCAGCCGAGCAGTACTTC. It codes for CASSQGTLPAEQYF.

The gene calls are TRBV4-1 and TRBJ2-1; 8 nucleotides align to TRBD2. Germline V gene data show CDR1 as MGHRA and CDR2 as YSYEKL. The V and J ends lost 1 base and 8 bases, in that order; junction bases with no gene match: 10. The length of the CDR3 is 16 residues. In nucleotides, the CDR3 is TGCGCCAGCAGCCAAGGGGGGGTAGCGGGAATCCATGAGCAGTTCTTC. Residues: CASSQGGVAGIHEQFF.

This chain joins TRBV12-5 and TRBJ2-3, with TRBD2 matching over 8 bases. This CDR3 has 17 residues. The germline gives CDR1 LGHNT, CDR2 FRNRAP. J lost 2 bases, V lost 6 bases, and 13 bases had no gene match. CDR3 protein: CASGGIVAGRDTDTQYF. The CDR3 DNA reads as TGTGCTAGTGGCGGTATCGTAGCGGGAAGGGACACAGATACGCAGTATTTT.

This clonotype was found many times. CDR3 nucleotides: TGTGCCAGCAATTGGGCTAGCGGGGGTTCTCTATCAAACTCCTACGAGCAGTACTTC. Translating gives CASNWASGGSLSNSYEQYF. The rearrangement uses TRBV28 and TRBJ2-7, with TRBD2 matching 10 bases. The V gene end was trimmed by 7 bases and the J gene end by 0 bases; junction bases not matched to a gene: 18. Germline loops: CDR1 MDHEN, CDR2 SYDVKM. This CDR3 has 19 residues.

J is TRBJ2-2 and V is TRBV7-2; TRBD1 agrees at 8 bases. This CDR3 is 15 amino acids long. V dropped 5 bases and J dropped 6; count of bases not matched to a gene: 8. The V gene's germline CDR1 is SGHTA and CDR2 FQGNSA. This chain's CDR3 is CASSTRQGLAGELFF. The CDR3 bases are TGTGCCAGCAGCACCAGACAGGGGTTGGCCGGGGAGCTGTTTTTT. Filled out from reference TRBV7-2 and TRBJ2-2, the complete variable domain reads GAGVSQSPSNKVTEKGKDVELRCDPISGHTALYWYRQSLGQGLEFLIYFQGNSAPDKSGLPSDRFSAERTGGSVSTLTIQRTQQEDSAVYLCASSTRQGLAGELFFGEGSRLTVL.

Points on this clonotype: A much larger clone lies a single base off, so this may be a read error. V usage is TRBV12-3 or TRBV12-4 and J usage is TRBJ2-5; D perhaps matches TRBD1 (6 bases). The CDR3 has 14 amino acids. The CDR3 is CTSSLLGAGETQYF. The CDR3 DNA reads as TGTACCAGCAGTTTATTGGGGGCAGGGGAGACCCAGTACTTC.

The chain employs TRBV12-3 or TRBV12-4 and TRBJ2-1, with 7 bases matching TRBD2. The CDR3 has 14 amino acids. The V and J ends lost 0 bases and 7 bases, in that order; junction bases with no gene match: 3. The CDR3 region has the DNA TGTGCCAGCAGTTTAGCGGGAGGGCTTAATGAGCAGTTCTTC. This translates into CASSLAGGLNEQFF.

This clonotype was observed a few times. CDR3 residues: CASSIGSFITDTQYF. CDR3 in DNA: TGTGCCAGTAGTATAGGGAGTTTTATCACAGATACGCAGTATTTT. V usage is TRBV19 and J usage is TRBJ2-3; D remains ambiguous. Germline V gene sequence: CDR1 LNHDA, CDR2 SQIVND (reference sequence). Trimming took 1 base from V and 2 from J, leaving 10 bases between them. This CDR3 is 15 amino acids long.

The genes are TRBV4-1 and TRBJ1-4; the D is unclear. Germline V gene sequence: CDR1 MGHRA, CDR2 YSYEKL. V lost 0 bases, J lost 7 bases, and 12 bases lay in between. The CDR3 consists of 15 residues. The CDR3 coding sequence is TGCGCCAGCAGCCAAGATGGAGCCTCTACTGAAAAACTGTTTTTT. Its translation: CASSQDGASTEKLFF.

In its sample, this clonotype was seen many times. In DNA, the CDR3 is TGCGCCAGCGAAAGCGGGAGCTCCTACAATGAGCAGTTCTTC. This encodes CASESGSSYNEQFF. The chain employs TRBV5-1 and TRBJ2-1; TRBD2 agrees at 8 bases. V shed 7 bases, J shed 0 bases, and the junction held 3 bases outside the gene matches. The CDR3 spans 14 residues. Germline V CDR1 and CDR2: SGHRS, YFSETQ.